Each of the 23 T cell receptor beta chains below was sequenced from the same sample in a study of blood T cell repertoires in COVID-19. Repertoires were generated with immunoSEQ multiplex PCR, while TCRdb's copy carries only in-frame clones and drops some. The sample consists of roughly 200,000 clones, 84% of them appearing once. What was sequenced was PBMCs or T cells enriched from blood (not recorded which). These receptors all stem from a woman in her twenties or thirties who had been exposed to COVID-19.

The chain carries TRBV5-1 and TRBJ2-7; 7 nucleotides agree with TRBD1. The CDR3 has 15 residues. In germline, CDR1 is SGHRS, CDR2 YFSETQ. V was clipped by 2 bases and J by 3 bases; unmatched bases: 8. The CDR3 sequence is CASSFIVSGGYEQYF. The DNA of the CDR3 is TGCGCCAGCAGCTTTATCGTGTCAGGGGGCTACGAGCAGTACTTC. The entire variable domain, with the rest obtained from reference TRBV5-1 and TRBJ2-7, is as follows: KAGVTQTPRYLIKTRGQQVTLSCSPISGHRSVSWYQQTPGQGLQFLFEYFSETQRNKGNFPGRFSGRQFSNSRSEMNVSTLELGDSALYLCASSFIVSGGYEQYFGPGTRLTVT.

This chain connects TRBV10-3 to TRBJ1-3, with 11 bases matching TRBD1. Germline CDR1 ENHRY, CDR2 SYGVKD. V was pared by 4 bases and J by 3 bases, with 2 bases of the junction left unmatched. The CDR3 has 15 amino acids. The CDR3 DNA follows: TGTGCCATCAGTGCGGACAGGGGGCTTGGAAACACCATATATTTT. This codes for CAISADRGLGNTIYF.

The chain uses TRBV6-1 and TRBJ1-6, with a weak D call TRBD1 (5 bases). CDR3 size: 16 residues. Between the trimmed V and J ends, which lost 5 bases and 9 bases, there was a span of 20 bases. Germline loops: CDR1 MNHNS, CDR2 SASEGT. CDR3 nucleotide sequence: TGTGCCAGCAGTCAAGGGGAGTTGAATATCGGTTCACCCCTCCACTTT. Its translation: CASSQGELNIGSPLHF.

The chain has TRBV7-6 and TRBJ1-1, with TRBD1 as a possible D gene (6 bases). Trimming shortened V by 3 bases and J by 0 bases, and 14 bases separated the two germline ends. CDR1 and CDR2 (germline): SGHVS, FNYEAQ. The CDR3 extends over 16 amino acids. The CDR3 DNA sequence: TGTGCCAGCAGCTTGGGGGCAGGGGCAATGAACACTGAAGCTTTCTTT. It is translated as CASSLGAGAMNTEAFF. Based on the CDR3 plus reference TRBV7-6 and TRBJ1-1, the full variable domain is GAGVSQSPRYKVTKRGQDVALRCDPISGHVSLYWYRQALGQGPEFLTYFNYEAQQDKSGLPNDRFSAERPEGSISTLTIQRTEQRDSAMYRCASSLGAGAMNTEAFFGQGTRLTVV.

The chain links TRBV3-1 (or the pseudogene TRBV3-2) to TRBJ1-1, with TRBD1 as a possible D gene (6 bases). The germline V and J ends were trimmed by 4 bases and 7 bases, with 16 bases remaining between them. Per the germline V gene, CDR1 is LGHDT and CDR2 is YNNKEL (reference sequence). The CDR3 has 14 residues. CDR3 nucleotide sequence: TGTGCCAGCAGCCCCCAGACAGGCAAACTTGAAGCTTTCTTT. This translates into CASSPQTGKLEAFF.

The V call is TRBV10-2, the J call TRBJ2-3, with 8 bases lining up with TRBD2. Germline-derived CDR1 and CDR2 are WSHSY and SAAADI. The CDR3 totals 14 residues. The trim removed 4 bases at V and 5 bases at J, leaving 5 bases unmatched. For the CDR3, the DNA is TGCGCCAGCAGTGTCGGGGGGGCCAAAGATACGCAGTATTTT. Translated: CASSVGGAKDTQYF.

V usage is TRBV10-2 and J usage is TRBJ1-5; 8 nucleotides line up with TRBD1. The germline gives CDR1 WSHSY, CDR2 SAAADI. This CDR3 contains 18 residues. The J segment lost 0 bases and the V segment lost 7 bases, leaving 14 bases of the junction unmatched. The CDR3 loop reads CASILGQARVYSNQPQHF. The DNA for the CDR3 is TGCGCCAGCATTCTGGGACAGGCCAGGGTTTATAGCAATCAGCCCCAGCATTTT.

This chain links TRBV30 with TRBJ1-6; possible D gene TRBD1, 6 bases. The CDR3 is 13 amino acids. The germline gives CDR1 GTSNPN, CDR2 SVGIG (reference sequence). The ends were cut back, 5 bases at V and 7 bases at J, with 12 bases in the middle. Here the CDR3 DNA reads TGTGCCTGGGGCCGAACAGGGAATTCACCCCTCCACTTT. Translation: CAWGRTGNSPLHF.

This rearrangement joins TRBV19 to TRBJ2-7; tentatively, D is TRBD2 (7 bases). V lost 4 bases to trimming and J lost 4 bases, with 14 bases between them. This CDR3 has 14 residues. Germline V CDR1 and CDR2: LNHDA, SQIVND (reference sequence). As DNA, the CDR3 is TGTGCCAGTAGTACCCCGGGGGGCATGTACGAGCAGTACTTC. Translated, it gives CASSTPGGMYEQYF.

The rearrangement links TRBV4-2 to TRBJ2-3, with 12 bases identical to TRBD2. With V trimmed by 2 bases and J by 4 bases, 4 bases remained unmatched. Germline V gene data show CDR1 as LGHNA and CDR2 as YNFKEQ. The CDR3 runs 16 residues. CDR3 amino acids: CASSQPSGGAADTQYF. The CDR3 region has the DNA TGTGCCAGCAGCCAACCTAGCGGGGGGGCCGCAGATACGCAGTATTTT.

In this sample, this clone turned up a few times. The chain joins TRBV9 to TRBJ1-2; 7 nucleotides align to TRBD1. Trimming took 3 bases from V and 7 from J; bases not matched to a gene: 6. CDR3 length: 13 amino acids. Looked up from germline, CDR1 is SGDLS and CDR2 is YYNGEE. The CDR3 protein is CASSDTGAPGYTF. The CDR3 nucleotides read TGTGCCAGCAGCGACACAGGGGCTCCTGGCTACACCTTC.

This chain links TRBV2 with TRBJ2-5, with 13 bases lining up with TRBD2. Trimming removed 4 bases from V and 6 bases from J; junction bases left unmatched: 17. CDR1 is SNHLY, CDR2 FYNNEI, per germline. The CDR3 totals 19 residues. CDR3 nucleotide sequence: TGTGCCAGCAGTGCCCTCTTTATCAGGACTAGCGGGGGTCTTCAGACCCAGTACTTC. Its translation is CASSALFIRTSGGLQTQYF. The full variable domain, completed using reference TRBV2 and TRBJ2-5, is EPEVTQTPSHQVTQMGQEVILRCVPISNHLYFYWYRQILGQKVEFLVSFYNNEISEKSEIFDDQFSVERPDGSNFTLKIRSTKLEDSAMYFCASSALFIRTSGGLQTQYFGPGTRLLVL.

The J gene is TRBJ1-2, the V gene TRBV29-1, with D possibly being TRBD1 (6 bases). Germline V gene lookup returns CDR1 SQVTM and CDR2 ANQGSEA. V gave up 3 bases and J gave up 0 bases, with 17 bases separating them. The CDR3 runs 16 residues. Here the CDR3 DNA reads TGCAGCGTTGATAGGGACACACCAAGCCCTAACTATGGCTACACCTTC. Translation: CSVDRDTPSPNYGYTF.

The rearrangement uses TRBV15 and TRBJ1-4; maybe TRBD1 (5 bases). The CDR3 consists of 14 residues. Germline V gene data show CDR1 as LNHNV and CDR2 as YYDKDF (reference sequence). The V end was cut by 5 bases, the J end by 3 bases, with 10 bases between. The DNA of the CDR3 is TGTGCCACCAGCGGGGGGAGTTCTAATGAAAAACTGTTTTTT. It encodes CATSGGSSNEKLFF.

The sample holds a few counts of this clone. The rearrangement uses TRBV6-5 and TRBJ1-1, with D possibly matching TRBD1 (5 bases). This CDR3 spans 15 amino acids. V shed 4 bases and J shed 2 bases, with 14 bases lying between them. The germline gives CDR1 MNHEY, CDR2 SVGAGI. The CDR3, as DNA: TGTGCCAGCAGTTCCCTTGTGGGGGGTAACACTGAAGCTTTCTTT. This encodes CASSSLVGGNTEAFF.

The chain combines TRBV19 with TRBJ1-4; D gene ambiguous. This CDR3 comprises 14 residues. Between the trimmed V and J ends, which lost 4 bases and 0 bases, there was a span of 6 bases. CDR1 and CDR2 from the germline V gene are LNHDA and SQIVND (reference sequence). The CDR3 sequence: CASSSPATNEKLFF. DNA for the CDR3: TGTGCCAGTAGTAGTCCTGCAACTAATGAAAAACTGTTTTTT.

CDR3 residues: CASSPNGMGNQPQHF. Here the CDR3 DNA reads TGTGCCAGCAGCCCGAACGGGATGGGGAATCAGCCCCAGCATTTT. The chain combines TRBV6-5 with TRBJ1-5; no firm D call. With 6 bases removed from V and 4 bases from J, the gap between germline ends came to 16 bases. Germline assignment: CDR1 MNHEY and CDR2 SVGAGI. The CDR3 covers 15 residues.

The V gene is TRBV9, the J gene TRBJ2-3; TRBD1 matches at 7 bases. This CDR3 is built from 17 residues. Germline-derived CDR1 and CDR2 are SGDLS and YYNGEE. V shed 0 bases, J shed 2 bases, and the junction held 9 bases outside the gene matches. CDR3 nucleotide sequence: TGTGCCAGCAGCGTAGGACCGGACAGGCGACTCACAGATACGCAGTATTTT. Its protein is CASSVGPDRRLTDTQYF.

The genes are TRBV6-5 and TRBJ1-1, with 7 positions matching TRBD1. This CDR3 is built from 16 residues. V trimming: 4 bases; J trimming: 7 bases; junction bases outside the gene matches: 15. CDR1 is MNHEY and CDR2 is SVGAGI in the germline V gene. The chain's CDR3 is CASSWAGTENGDEAFF. The CDR3 bases are TGTGCCAGCAGTTGGGCCGGGACAGAGAATGGGGATGAAGCTTTCTTT.

This chain links TRBV6-1 with TRBJ2-1, with unresolved D. The CDR3 is made up of 12 amino acids. Germline V gene data show CDR1 as MNHNS and CDR2 as SASEGT. V was trimmed by 2 bases and J by 11 bases, leaving 10 bases between them. The CDR3 coding sequence is TGTGCCAGCAGTGAAACGCAGTCGCAGCAGTTCTTC. Amino acids: CASSETQSQQFF.

In this sample, this clone turned up a few times. The rearrangement links TRBV4-1 to TRBJ2-1; 8 nucleotides match TRBD2. The germline V gene has CDR1 MGHRA and CDR2 YSYEKL. The CDR3 length is 16 residues. V shed 0 bases and J 4 bases; nucleotides not matched to a gene: 5. As DNA, the CDR3 is TGCGCCAGCAGCCAAGATAGCGGGACTTATTACAATGAGCAGTTCTTC. Translation gives CASSQDSGTYYNEQFF.

This sequence joins TRBV6-1 and TRBJ2-3, with 8 bases aligning to TRBD1. The length of the CDR3 is 15 residues. The V gene's germline CDR1 is MNHNS and CDR2 SASEGT. The J segment lost 1 base and the V segment lost 2 bases, leaving 2 bases of the junction unmatched. CDR3 bases: TGTGCCAGCAGTGAAAGGGGACAGGGCACAGATACGCAGTATTTT. As protein: CASSERGQGTDTQYF.

This chain's CDR3 is CASSLALADSINQPQHF. DNA for the CDR3: TGCGCCAGCAGCCTGGCTCTGGCGGACAGTATTAATCAGCCCCAGCATTTT. The chain links TRBV4-1 to TRBJ1-5, with D possibly being TRBD1 (6 bases). Germline CDR1 is MGHRA and CDR2 is YSYEKL. The CDR3 covers 17 residues. V was pared by 4 bases and J by 4 bases, with 20 bases between.